Below, 32 T cell receptor beta chains from the same sample are listed, as sequenced in a study. TCRdb fed the RT-PCR reads into MiXCR, producing one record per CDR3 protein. The sample lists about 680,000 distinct CDR3 sequences, around 14% occurring once. The sample consisted of memory CD4+ T cells from blood. All receptors come from a female donor in good health, serving as a healthy control.

The genes are TRBV9 and TRBJ2-5; D might be TRBD2 (6 bases). CDR3 length equals 14 residues. Trimming cost V 4 bases and J 6 bases, with 16 bases left between them. Per the germline V gene, CDR1 is SGDLS and CDR2 is YYNGEE. This CDR3 reads CASSPPGTGKTQYF. CDR3 nucleotide sequence: TGTGCCAGCAGCCCCCCCGGGACTGGAAAGACCCAGTACTTC.

In its sample, this clonotype was seen many times. CDR3 protein: CATSRPGQAERYGYTF. Written as DNA, the CDR3 is TGTGCCACCAGCCGCCCGGGTCAGGCCGAGAGGTATGGCTACACCTTC. The V gene is TRBV15, the J gene TRBJ1-2; D unclear. With 5 bases removed from V and 5 bases from J, the gap between germline ends came to 21 bases. The length of the CDR3 is 16 residues. The germline gives CDR1 LNHNV, CDR2 YYDKDF (reference sequence).

This clonotype has more than one count but fewer than ten. V gene TRBV27 combines with J gene TRBJ2-3; maybe TRBD2 (6 bases). The CDR3 has 18 amino acids. Germline CDR1 and CDR2: MNHEY and SMNVEV (reference sequence). V gave up 5 bases and J gave up 0 bases, with 21 bases separating them. DNA of the CDR3: TGTGCCAGCAGTAGTCTTCTCATGGCGGGGCCTAGCACAGATACGCAGTATTTT. This gives the protein CASSSLLMAGPSTDTQYF.

The chain joins TRBV20-1 to TRBJ2-2; D tentatively fits TRBD1 or TRBD2 (6 bases each). V lost 1 base to trimming and J lost 5 bases, with 11 bases between them. CDR3 length equals 14 residues. Germline CDR1 and CDR2: DFQATT and SNEGSKA (reference sequence). The CDR3 DNA reads TGCAGTGCTAGAGTGTTAGGGGGGACCGGGGAGCTGTTTTTT. Translated: CSARVLGGTGELFF.

The V gene is TRBV20-1, the J gene TRBJ1-2, with D unclear. The CDR3 length is 10 residues. Germline CDR1 reads DFQATT; CDR2 reads SNEGSKA (reference sequence). CDR3 region: CSPENYGYTF. In DNA, the CDR3 is TGCAGCCCGGAAAACTATGGCTACACCTTC.

This chain connects TRBV5-1 to TRBJ1-3; no firm D call. Germline V gene data show CDR1 as SGHRS and CDR2 as YFSETQ. V was pared by 1 base and J by 4 bases, with 9 bases between. This CDR3 region has 14 residues. CDR3 in DNA: TGCGCCAGCAGCTTGATCGAGGCGGGAAACACCATATATTTT. This translates into CASSLIEAGNTIYF.

As to this clonotype: This sequence may be a read error, since a much larger clone differs from it by one base. The rearrangement links TRBV10-3 to TRBJ1-1; possible D gene TRBD1, 6 bases. Germline CDR1 ENHRY, CDR2 SYGVKD. The CDR3 is 16 amino acids. The CDR3 reads CAISGGAGQRNTETFF. CDR3 bases: TGTGCCATCAGTGGGGGGGCCGGACAAAGGAACACTGAAACTTTCTTT.

As for this clonotype: An end of the junction does not agree with germline; a read error may underlie this. J is TRBJ1-6 and V is TRBV12-3 or TRBV12-4; unclear D gene. There are 12 residues in the CDR3. Here the CDR3 reads CASSSGNSALHF. The CDR3 region has the DNA TGTGCCAGCAGTTCGGGTAATTCAGCCCTCCACTTT.

This chain links TRBV4-3 with TRBJ2-1; D gene unclear. Trimming pared 0 bases from V and 0 bases from J, leaving 9 bases between. The CDR3 has 16 amino acids. The germline CDR1 and CDR2 sequences are LGHNA and YSLEER. DNA for the CDR3: TGCGCCAGCAGCCAAGATTCTGTCGGCTCCTACAATGAGCAGTTCTTC. It specifies CASSQDSVGSYNEQFF.

This clonotype was counted many times. This chain connects TRBV7-3 to TRBJ2-2; D might be TRBD1 (6 bases). CDR3 size: 17 residues. Germline lookup yields CDR1 SGHTA and CDR2 FQGTGA. V was pared by 5 bases and J by 2 bases, with 18 bases between. CDR3 loop: CASSPYREPRNTGELFF. CDR3 nucleotide sequence: TGTGCCAGCAGCCCTTACAGGGAGCCCAGAAACACCGGGGAGCTGTTTTTT.

V and J are TRBV7-2 and TRBJ2-3; D may match TRBD1 or TRBD2 (6 bases each). This CDR3 region has 16 residues. CDR1 SGHTA and CDR2 FQGNSA come from the germline V gene. Deletions cut 2 bases from V and 5 bases from J, with 17 bases between. The CDR3 loop is CASSLNRVGGRDTQYF. The CDR3 bases are TGTGCCAGCAGCTTAAATCGAGTGGGGGGCAGAGATACGCAGTATTTT.

This clonotype was recorded many times. DNA for the CDR3: TGTGCCAGCTCACCTTCACTGACTAGCGCGCGCAATGAGCAGTTCTTC. It encodes CASSPSLTSARNEQFF. The rearrangement links TRBV18 to TRBJ2-1, with TRBD2 matching 8 bases. Germline loops: CDR1 KGHSH, CDR2 LQKENI. Germline trimming cut 3 bases from V and 6 bases from J; bases unmatched to any gene: 10. The CDR3 runs to 16 residues.

This clonotype was counted many times. The rearrangement uses TRBV6-5 and TRBJ1-1, with D unclear. CDR1 is MNHEY and CDR2 is SVGAGI in the germline V gene. The CDR3 consists of 13 residues. Trimming stripped 2 bases from V and 1 base from J, with 5 bases between. DNA of the CDR3: TGTGCCAGCAGTTACGGTGAGAACACTGAAGCTTTCTTT. Amino acid sequence: CASSYGENTEAFF.

V usage is TRBV7-2 and J usage is TRBJ1-2; unclear D gene. The CDR3 loop spans 14 amino acids. Germline V lookup: CDR1 SGHTA, CDR2 FQGNSA. The V end lost 5 bases, the J end lost 4 bases, and 14 bases lay between the germline ends. CDR3 bases: TGTGCCAGCAGCCCATCCTCGGCCGCCTATGGCTACACCTTC. It specifies CASSPSSAAYGYTF.

This clonotype turned up a few times. The chain combines TRBV9 with TRBJ2-2; the D gene is possibly TRBD2 (6 bases). There are 14 residues in the CDR3. The germline V gene encodes CDR1 SGDLS and CDR2 YYNGEE. Trimming removed 4 bases at V and 7 bases at J, with 14 bases between. As DNA, the CDR3 is TGTGCCAGCAGCCCCTGGCGGGGAAGCGGGGAGCTGTTTTTT. The encoded protein is CASSPWRGSGELFF. Full variable domain (rest looked up from reference TRBV9 and TRBJ2-2): DSGVTQTPKHLITATGQRVTLRCSPRSGDLSVYWYQQSLDQGLQFLIQYYNGEERAKGNILERFSAQQFPDLHSELNLSSLELGDSALYFCASSPWRGSGELFFGEGSRLTVL.

This clonotype was seen a few times. The rearrangement links TRBV4-2 to TRBJ2-2, with 9 bases fitting TRBD2. Germline V lookup: CDR1 LGHNA, CDR2 YNFKEQ. Losses at the gene ends were 3 bases for V and 2 bases for J; bases not matched to a gene: 7. CDR3 size: 17 residues. The CDR3 DNA reads as TGTGCCAGCAGCCAGGAAATACTAGCGGGTAACACCGGGGAGCTGTTTTTT. Its protein product is CASSQEILAGNTGELFF.

This clonotype was detected a few times. The J gene is TRBJ2-5, the V gene TRBV5-1, with D uncertain. CDR3 length equals 14 residues. V was cut by 4 bases and J by 4 bases, with 14 bases left in between. Germline CDR1 SGHRS, CDR2 YFSETQ. The CDR3 DNA follows: TGCGCCAGCAGCCTCTTGTTTCAAGGAGAGACCCAGTACTTC. Encoded protein: CASSLLFQGETQYF. Drawing the rest from reference TRBV5-1 and TRBJ2-5, the complete variable domain is KAGVTQTPRYLIKTRGQQVTLSCSPISGHRSVSWYQQTPGQGLQFLFEYFSETQRNKGNFPGRFSGRQFSNSRSEMNVSTLELGDSALYLCASSLLFQGETQYFGPGTRLLVL.

This clonotype was counted between two and nine times. The gene calls are TRBV6-5 and TRBJ2-3; tentatively, D is TRBD1 or TRBD2 (5 bases each). The V end lost 6 bases, the J end lost 7 bases, and 17 bases lay between the germline ends. The CDR3 totals 14 residues. CDR1 and CDR2 from the germline V gene are MNHEY and SVGAGI. This CDR3 is CASSRGVGVNTQYF. The CDR3 DNA is TGTGCCAGCAGCAGAGGCGTGGGGGTAAATACGCAGTATTTT.

The chain is built from TRBV3-1 and TRBJ2-7; TRBD1 agrees at 10 bases. Per germline, CDR1 LGHDT and CDR2 YNNKEL (reference sequence). After removal of 2 bases from V and 5 bases from J, the junction contained 6 bases not matched to a gene. The CDR3 runs to 15 residues. The CDR3 region has the DNA TGTGCCAGCAGCCAAATGGGACAGGGGAGCGACGAGCAGTACTTC. This codes for CASSQMGQGSDEQYF.

This clonotype occurred a few times. The V gene is TRBV7-9, the J gene TRBJ2-3; D is possibly TRBD2 (5 bases). Trimming removed 5 bases at V and 4 bases at J, with 13 bases between. The CDR3 sequence is 14 residues long. Germline V gene lookup returns CDR1 SEHNR and CDR2 FQNEAQ (reference sequence). As DNA, the CDR3 is TGTGCCAGCAGCGCCGCCCGGGAAGCAGATACGCAGTATTTT. Translating it yields CASSAAREADTQYF.

This clonotype was found a few times. The chain combines TRBV20-1 with TRBJ1-1; D possibly corresponds to TRBD1 (5 bases). CDR1 and CDR2 (germline): DFQATT, SNEGSKA (reference sequence). This CDR3 has 12 residues. V lost 6 bases to trimming and J lost 6 bases, with 14 bases between them. CDR3 sequence: CSASGKVAEAFF. CDR3 sequence (DNA): TGCAGTGCCTCAGGGAAGGTAGCTGAAGCTTTCTTT.

The table lists this clonotype with many counts. The chain is built from TRBV15 and TRBJ1-2; tentative D call: TRBD1 (6 bases). Looked up from germline, CDR1 is LNHNV and CDR2 is YYDKDF (reference sequence). V lost 0 bases and J lost 4, with 15 bases in between. There are 16 residues in the CDR3. The CDR3 protein is CATSRDQAGASYGYTF. For the CDR3, the DNA is TGTGCCACCAGCAGAGATCAGGCGGGGGCTAGCTATGGCTACACCTTC.

Only a few counts were recorded for this clonotype. The V and J genes are TRBV6-2 or TRBV6-3 and TRBJ2-7, with D perhaps given as TRBD1 or TRBD2 (5 bases each). This CDR3 contains 17 residues. V was trimmed by 2 bases and J by 2 bases, leaving 19 bases between them. Germline V gene sequence: CDR1 MNHEY, CDR2 SVGEGT. CDR3 amino acids: CASSYRGGRVSPYEQYF. Written as DNA, the CDR3 is TGTGCCAGCAGTTACCGGGGCGGGCGGGTTAGCCCCTACGAGCAGTACTTC.

This clonotype came up many times. The chain recombines TRBV24-1 with TRBJ2-3, with 7 bases aligning to TRBD1. The CDR3 covers 12 residues. The germline CDR1 and CDR2 sequences are KGHDR and SFDVKD. The ends lost 7 bases at V and 6 bases at J; junction bases unmatched: 3. CDR3 region: CATSTGEDTQYF. The CDR3 bases are TGTGCCACCAGCACAGGGGAGGATACGCAGTATTTT.

In regard to this clonotype: A read error may explain this, as a much larger clone is one base away. V and J are TRBV29-1 and TRBJ2-3; 12 bases agree with TRBD2. This CDR3 has 14 residues. Germline loops: CDR1 SQVTM, CDR2 ANQGSEA. The CDR3 coding sequence is TGCAGCGTTGGACTAGCGGGGGATACAGATGCGCAGTATTTT. It specifies CSVGLAGDTDAQYF.

V is TRBV7-2 and J is TRBJ1-2; 8 bases match TRBD1. V shed 1 base, J shed 4 bases, and the junction held 14 bases outside the gene matches. The CDR3 consists of 18 residues. Germline V gene data show CDR1 as SGHTA and CDR2 as FQGNSA. This CDR3 is CASSLGGQAMWPPYGYTF. As DNA, the CDR3 is TGTGCCAGCAGCTTAGGGGGACAGGCGATGTGGCCCCCCTATGGCTACACCTTC.

This clonotype showed up many times. V and J are TRBV29-1 and TRBJ2-7; D may be TRBD1 or TRBD2 (5 bases each). CDR3 length: 13 amino acids. From germline, CDR1 is SQVTM and CDR2 ANQGSEA. V dropped 5 bases and J dropped 6 bases, with 17 bases sitting between them. Here the CDR3 reads CSVKYPGPIEQYF. In nucleotides, the CDR3 is TGCAGCGTTAAGTATCCGGGGCCTATCGAGCAGTACTTC.

This clonotype was seen once. J is TRBJ1-1 and V is TRBV20-1; no clear D gene. CDR1 is DFQATT and CDR2 is SNEGSKA in the germline V gene (reference sequence). V dropped 8 bases and J dropped 7 bases, with 20 bases sitting between them. The CDR3 contains 13 residues. Here the CDR3 DNA reads TGCAGTCACCGTATTAACCCCATACTTGAAGCTTTCTTT. It is translated as CSHRINPILEAFF.

This clonotype was counted a few times. The chain couples TRBV5-6 to TRBJ2-1, with 7 bases identical to TRBD2. J was trimmed by 3 bases and V by 4 bases; bases with no gene match: 10. Germline assignment: CDR1 SGHDT and CDR2 YYEEEE. The CDR3 consists of 16 residues. CDR3 sequence: CASSRRLAADYNEQFF. The CDR3 DNA is TGTGCCAGCAGCCGGCGACTAGCAGCTGACTACAATGAGCAGTTCTTC. Based on the CDR3 plus reference TRBV5-6 and TRBJ2-1, the full variable domain is DAGVTQSPTHLIKTRGQQVTLRCSPKSGHDTVSWYQQALGQGPQFIFQYYEEEERQRGNFPDRFSGHQFPNYSSELNVNALLLGDSALYLCASSRRLAADYNEQFFGPGTRLTVL.

This clonotype was counted only a few times. V and J are TRBV2 and TRBJ2-2; no reliable D call. Germline lookup yields CDR1 SNHLY and CDR2 FYNNEI. Trimming cost V 0 bases and J 1 base, with 6 bases left between them. The CDR3 runs 15 residues. CDR3 residues: CASSEAVGNTGELFF. CDR3 nucleotides: TGTGCCAGCAGTGAAGCGGTGGGGAACACCGGGGAGCTGTTTTTT.

The chain carries TRBV18 and TRBJ2-2, with D maybe TRBD1 (5 bases). CDR1 is KGHSH and CDR2 is LQKENI in the germline V gene. Deletions cut 2 bases from V and 7 bases from J, with 8 bases between. The CDR3 totals 13 residues. The CDR3 coding sequence is TGTGCCAGCTCACCAGGACATCTCGGGGAGCTGTTTTTT. It is translated as CASSPGHLGELFF.

The sample holds many counts of this clonotype. This sequence joins TRBV6-5 and TRBJ2-7; TRBD1 matches 10 bases. CDR1 and CDR2 from the germline V gene are MNHEY and SVGAGI. The junction had 9 bases not matched to a gene; V was cut back by 0 bases and J by 4 bases. This CDR3 region has 17 residues. The CDR3 is CASSYSNPGQGSYEQYF. CDR3 DNA: TGTGCCAGCAGTTACTCGAACCCGGGACAGGGGTCGTACGAGCAGTACTTC.